One sample yielded the 12 T cell receptor beta chains listed below, sequenced in a study of cytomegalovirus exposure and HLA in healthy donors. The PCR had 60 Vbeta and 13 Jbeta primers. Generated by immunoSEQ multiplex PCR, the TCRdb table keeps only in-frame clones and is missing some. The sample carries about 150,000 clones, 80% to 90% recorded once. Sequencing was performed on PBMCs. The receptor set was obtained from a boy younger than 10 in good health and CMV-seronegative.

CDR3 amino acids: CASRRLGEAGELFF. The DNA for the CDR3 is TGCGCCAGCCGAAGACTAGGTGAAGCCGGGGAGCTGTTTTTT. The rearrangement joins TRBV5-1 to TRBJ2-2; D might be TRBD2 (6 bases). V lost 7 bases and J 6 bases, leaving 16 bases between the germline ends. Germline CDR1 reads SGHRS; CDR2 reads YFSETQ. The CDR3 is 14 amino acids.

V usage is TRBV10-1 and J usage is TRBJ2-2, with unresolved D. The V end lost 8 bases, the J end lost 0 bases, and 16 bases lay between the germline ends. This CDR3 is built from 16 residues. The germline CDR1 and CDR2 sequences are WNHNN and SYGVQD (reference sequence). CDR3: CASAPRERTNTGELFF. For the CDR3, the DNA is TGCGCCAGCGCGCCCCGAGAGAGAACGAACACCGGGGAGCTGTTTTTT.

The chain is built from TRBV28 and TRBJ2-7; 9 nucleotides match TRBD1. With V trimmed by 2 bases and J by 6 bases, 8 bases remained unmatched. Germline-derived CDR1 and CDR2 are MDHEN and SYDVKM. The CDR3 is made up of 15 amino acids. The CDR3 spells CASSLVGTGPSEQYF. For the CDR3, the DNA is TGTGCCAGCAGTTTAGTGGGGACAGGGCCGTCCGAGCAGTACTTC.

This clone was seen a single time. A read error may produce the germline difference seen at one junction end. The chain has TRBV9 and TRBJ1-6; maybe TRBD1 (5 bases). Germline CDR1 is SGDLS and CDR2 is YYNGEE. The CDR3 sequence is 16 residues long. The CDR3 is CASSPRRGRDNSPLHF. Written as DNA, the CDR3 is TGTGCCAGCAGCCCCCGACGCGGCAGGGATAACTCACCCCTCCACTTT.

The chain has TRBV15 and TRBJ1-6; D not resolved. The CDR3 has 16 amino acids. Germline lookup yields CDR1 LNHNV and CDR2 YYDKDF (reference sequence). Trimming removed 1 base at V and 4 bases at J, with 11 bases between. This CDR3 is CATSRGVGLYNSPLHF. Written as DNA, the CDR3 is TGTGCCACCAGCAGAGGGGTCGGGTTATATAATTCACCCCTCCACTTT.

This clone occurred once. The rearrangement uses TRBV5-4 and TRBJ2-2, with D unclear. The CDR3 length is 12 residues. The V gene lost 3 bases and the J gene lost 8 bases, with 8 bases spanning the gap. Germline values: CDR1 SGHNT, CDR2 YYREEE (reference sequence). CDR3 coding DNA: TGTGCCAGCAGCTCCCCGTTAGGGGAGCTGTTTTTT. Translating it yields CASSSPLGELFF.

The chain uses TRBV25-1 and TRBJ1-6; D may be TRBD1 (6 bases). V shed 3 bases and J shed 10 bases, with 13 bases lying between them. The CDR3 has 14 amino acids. Germline assignment: CDR1 MGHDK and CDR2 SYGVNS. For the CDR3, the DNA is TGTGCCAGCAGTGATCTGTACCAGGGGTCACCCCTCCACTTT. Translation: CASSDLYQGSPLHF.

V gene TRBV2 combines with J gene TRBJ1-2, with 7 bases fitting TRBD1. The CDR3 has 15 residues. V lost 3 bases, J lost 4 bases, and 8 bases stayed unmatched. Germline values: CDR1 SNHLY, CDR2 FYNNEI. The CDR3 region has the DNA TGTGCCAGCAGTGACTTAAGGGGGCAGACCTATGGCTACACCTTC. This codes for CASSDLRGQTYGYTF.

The rearrangement uses TRBV28 and TRBJ2-1, with 7 positions matching TRBD1. Losses at the gene ends were 5 bases for V and 7 bases for J; bases not matched to a gene: 5. This CDR3 spans 13 amino acids. The germline V gene has CDR1 MDHEN and CDR2 SYDVKM. Here the CDR3 reads CASSPGTENEQFF. The CDR3 nucleotides are TGTGCCAGCAGTCCCGGGACAGAAAATGAGCAGTTCTTC.

In this sample, this clone turned up a few times. The gene calls are TRBV25-1 and TRBJ2-7; TRBD1 aligns across 9 bases. The CDR3 length is 15 residues. V gave up 3 bases and J gave up 4 bases; unmatched junction bases: 7. Looked up from germline, CDR1 is MGHDK and CDR2 is SYGVNS. The CDR3 here is CASSDPGQGGYEQYF. The CDR3 nucleotides read TGTGCCAGCAGTGACCCGGGACAGGGTGGATACGAGCAGTACTTC.

The genes are TRBV4-1 and TRBJ2-3; tentative D call: TRBD2 (6 bases). Germline CDR1 reads MGHRA; CDR2 reads YSYEKL. This CDR3 contains 16 residues. Trimming took 0 bases from V and 2 from J, leaving 12 bases between them. CDR3 protein: CASSQDGAGPTDTQYF. The CDR3 region has the DNA TGCGCCAGCAGCCAAGATGGGGCGGGGCCCACAGATACGCAGTATTTT.

The chain has TRBV5-1 and TRBJ2-2, with unresolved D. CDR3 size: 13 residues. V was shortened by 7 bases and J by 0 bases, with 7 bases between the two germline ends. CDR1 and CDR2 (germline): SGHRS, YFSETQ. CDR3: CASLRPNTGELFF. In nucleotides, the CDR3 is TGCGCCAGCCTGCGTCCGAACACCGGGGAGCTGTTTTTT.